What follows are 25 T cell receptor beta chains derived from one specimen sequenced in a study of T cell responses to AZD1222 COVID-19 vaccine. The data were produced by immunoSEQ multiplex PCR, yet TCRdb's version contains in-frame clones alone and is incomplete. Here the sample spans 100,000 to 120,000 clones, approximately 89% being singletons. This sample comprised peripheral blood, obtained on day 0 of MenACWY control vaccination. The receptors shown here come from an adult in good health.

This clone appeared a few times. V is TRBV5-6 and J is TRBJ1-1, with D perhaps TRBD1 (6 bases). CDR3 length: 15 amino acids. Between the trimmed V and J ends, which lost 0 bases and 3 bases, there was a span of 12 bases. Germline values: CDR1 SGHDT, CDR2 YYEEEE. The CDR3 DNA sequence: TGTGCCAGCAGCTTGGCCGGACAGCTATACACTGAAGCTTTCTTT. Amino acids: CASSLAGQLYTEAFF.

The V call is TRBV19, the J call TRBJ1-2, with TRBD1 as a possible D gene (6 bases). The CDR3 has 14 amino acids. The germline V gene has CDR1 LNHDA and CDR2 SQIVND (reference sequence). With 2 bases removed from V and 10 bases from J, the gap between germline ends came to 17 bases. CDR3 region: CASSISTGGGAYTF. The DNA of the CDR3 is TGTGCCAGTAGTATATCGACAGGAGGTGGGGCCTACACCTTC.

The V and J genes are TRBV7-9 and TRBJ2-7, with 7 bases matching TRBD1. V was clipped by 5 bases and J by 5 bases; unmatched bases: 15. CDR1 and CDR2 from the germline V gene are SEHNR and FQNEAQ (reference sequence). This CDR3 comprises 16 residues. The DNA for the CDR3 is TGTGCCAGCAGCCCCGCCGACAGGGTAAGTCAGCACGAGCAGTACTTC. Encoded protein: CASSPADRVSQHEQYF.

V usage is TRBV29-1 and J usage is TRBJ2-7; D perhaps matches TRBD1 (5 bases). CDR1 is SQVTM, CDR2 ANQGSEA, per germline. The CDR3 spans 14 residues. Trimming removed 1 base from V and 3 bases from J, with 13 bases in between. The CDR3 region is CSVEVQDTFYEQYF. As DNA, the CDR3 is TGCAGCGTTGAAGTCCAGGACACCTTCTACGAGCAGTACTTC.

This chain joins TRBV13 and TRBJ2-7, with 8 bases that match TRBD2. Germline loops: CDR1 PRHDT, CDR2 FYEKMQ (reference sequence). The V and J ends lost 5 bases and 0 bases, in that order; junction bases with no gene match: 6. The CDR3 length is 15 residues. The chain's CDR3 is CASSSGGGSSYEQYF. CDR3 DNA: TGTGCCAGCAGCAGTGGCGGGGGGAGCTCCTACGAGCAGTACTTC.

The chain combines TRBV6-5 with TRBJ2-3; D may correspond to TRBD1 or TRBD2 (5 bases each). Germline V lookup: CDR1 MNHEY, CDR2 SVGAGI. CDR3 length: 16 residues. Trimming took 2 bases from V and 3 from J, leaving 15 bases between them. Written as DNA, the CDR3 is TGTGCCAGCAGTTACACGTCCGGGGCCCGTACAGATACGCAGTATTTT. Amino acids: CASSYTSGARTDTQYF.

This clone was counted a few times. The chain has TRBV6-1 and TRBJ1-5; D unclear. CDR3 length equals 14 residues. Trimming took 5 bases from V and 6 from J, leaving 14 bases between them. Germline V CDR1 and CDR2: MNHNS, SASEGT. This CDR3 is CASSTYEVVQPQHF. Here the CDR3 DNA reads TGTGCCAGCAGTACATATGAGGTTGTTCAGCCCCAGCATTTT.

V and J are TRBV2 and TRBJ1-5, with D unclear. The V and J ends lost 2 bases and 0 bases respectively, with 8 bases between them. The CDR3 has 15 amino acids. Germline V gene data show CDR1 as SNHLY and CDR2 as FYNNEI. This CDR3 is CASSERGNSNQPQHF. Here the CDR3 DNA reads TGTGCCAGCAGTGAAAGAGGAAATAGCAATCAGCCCCAGCATTTT.

The V and J genes are TRBV2 and TRBJ2-3; D could derive from TRBD1 or TRBD2 (7 bases each). This CDR3 region has 15 residues. V lost 4 bases, J lost 3 bases, and 14 bases lay in between. The germline gives CDR1 SNHLY, CDR2 FYNNEI. The CDR3 region has the DNA TGTGCCAGCAGTGGACAGGGAGGGGGAACAGATACGCAGTATTTT. Its translation is CASSGQGGGTDTQYF.

The J gene is TRBJ2-6, the V gene TRBV3-1 (or the pseudogene TRBV3-2), with 7 bases identical to TRBD2. This CDR3 has 16 residues. Germline V gives CDR1 LGHDT, CDR2 YNNKEL (reference sequence). V lost 1 base and J lost 4; bases outside the gene matches: 4. This chain's CDR3 is CASSQVAGVGANVLTF. The CDR3 bases are TGTGCCAGCAGCCAAGTGGCGGGAGTGGGGGCCAACGTCCTGACTTTC.

The chain combines TRBV5-6 with TRBJ2-7, with TRBD1 matching 7 bases. This CDR3 is built from 18 residues. Germline assignment: CDR1 SGHDT and CDR2 YYEEEE. V shed 0 bases and J 2 bases; nucleotides not matched to a gene: 14. CDR3 nucleotide sequence: TGTGCCAGCAGCTTGGGTAATCCGGCAGGGGGTACAACCTACGAGCAGTACTTC. It is translated as CASSLGNPAGGTTYEQYF.

The chain combines TRBV24-1 with TRBJ1-2, with D perhaps TRBD1 (5 bases). The CDR3 is 15 amino acids. The germline gives CDR1 KGHDR, CDR2 SFDVKD. With 4 bases removed from V and 7 bases from J, the gap between germline ends came to 18 bases. The CDR3 coding sequence is TGTGCCACCAGTGACGCGGGACGGCCCTTTGGTGGCTACACCTTC. Its protein product is CATSDAGRPFGGYTF.

This chain uses TRBV18 with TRBJ1-5; D remains ambiguous. The CDR3 length is 13 residues. Germline CDR1 KGHSH, CDR2 LQKENI. V was trimmed by 3 bases and J by 4 bases, leaving 7 bases between them. CDR3 DNA: TGTGCCAGCTCACCCGGACCTAATCAGCCCCAGCATTTT. Translating it yields CASSPGPNQPQHF. The complete variable domain, with remaining parts taken from reference TRBV18 and TRBJ1-5, reads NAGVMQNPRHLVRRRGQEARLRCSPMKGHSHVYWYRQLPEEGLKFMVYLQKENIIDESGMPKERFSAEFPKEGPSILRIQQVVRGDSAAYFCASSPGPNQPQHFGDGTRLSIL.

The chain has TRBV6-5 and TRBJ2-7; 8 nucleotides match TRBD1. Germline CDR1 MNHEY, CDR2 SVGAGI. After removal of 6 bases from V and 6 bases from J, the junction contained 13 bases not matched to a gene. The CDR3 length is 15 residues. In nucleotides, the CDR3 is TGTGCCAGCAGATTGGGACAGGAGAGTGCTGGCGAGCAGTACTTC. Amino acids: CASRLGQESAGEQYF.

There are a few counts of this clone. This rearrangement joins TRBV30 to TRBJ1-1, with TRBD1 identical over 9 bases. V shed 1 base and J 7 bases; nucleotides not matched to a gene: 7. Germline V gene data show CDR1 as GTSNPN and CDR2 as SVGIG (reference sequence). The CDR3 length is 14 residues. CDR3 region: CAWSDRGRVYEAFF. In DNA form, the CDR3 reads TGTGCCTGGAGTGACAGGGGGCGCGTGTATGAAGCTTTCTTT.

CDR3 sequence reads: CASGWDLPAQYF. As DNA, the CDR3 is TGTGCTAGTGGTTGGGACCTCCCGGCGCAGTATTTT. The V gene is TRBV12-5, the J gene TRBJ2-3, with D perhaps assigned TRBD1 or TRBD2 (5 bases each). Germline CDR1 is LGHNT and CDR2 is FRNRAP. V lost 4 bases to trimming and J lost 10 bases, with 12 bases between them. The CDR3 is made up of 12 amino acids.

CDR3 protein: CASSSNPDSQEPQHF. The CDR3 coding sequence is TGTGCCAGCAGCTCCAACCCCGACAGCCAGGAGCCCCAGCATTTT. The chain couples TRBV7-2 to TRBJ1-5, with D possibly being TRBD1 (5 bases). This CDR3 comprises 15 residues. V shed 4 bases and J shed 8 bases, with 18 bases lying between them. CDR1 and CDR2 from the germline V gene are SGHTA and FQGNSA.

The chain is built from TRBV7-9 and TRBJ2-7, with D uncertain. Germline V gives CDR1 SEHNR, CDR2 FQNEAQ (reference sequence). V was pared by 6 bases and J by 0 bases, with 9 bases between. CDR3 length: 13 residues. Here the CDR3 reads CASRDVYSYEQYF. The CDR3 DNA is TGTGCCAGCAGGGACGTCTACTCCTACGAGCAGTACTTC.

This chain uses TRBV6-2 or TRBV6-3 with TRBJ1-5; possible D gene TRBD1, 6 bases. CDR3 size: 19 residues. CDR1 is MNHEY and CDR2 is SVGEGT in the germline V gene. Trimming removed 1 base from V and 0 bases from J, with 19 bases in between. CDR3 residues: CASSYFDSGTLYSNQPQHF. The DNA of the CDR3 is TGTGCCAGCAGTTACTTTGATTCCGGGACACTGTATAGCAATCAGCCCCAGCATTTT.

This chain connects TRBV11-2 to TRBJ2-1; TRBD1 or TRBD2 may be the D gene (6 bases each). Trimming took 2 bases from V and 9 from J, leaving 23 bases between them. The CDR3 runs to 17 residues. Germline V CDR1 and CDR2: SGHAT, FQNNGV. The CDR3 DNA follows: TGTGCCAGCAGCTTAACTAGACCACGCGGAGGGGGTGGTGAGCAGTTCTTC. It encodes CASSLTRPRGGGGEQFF. The complete variable domain, with remaining parts taken from reference TRBV11-2 and TRBJ2-1, reads EAGVAQSPRYKIIEKRQSVAFWCNPISGHATLYWYQQILGQGPKLLIQFQNNGVVDDSQLPKDRFSAERLKGVDSTLKIQPAKLEDSAVYLCASSLTRPRGGGGEQFFGPGTRLTVL.

The rearrangement uses TRBV7-8 and TRBJ1-2; D perhaps matches TRBD1 (6 bases). V lost 1 base and J lost 7, with 13 bases in between. Per germline, CDR1 SGHVS and CDR2 FQNEAQ. The CDR3 has 14 residues. The CDR3 DNA sequence: TGTGCCAGCAGCTTAGAGGGGGGTCGTGGTGGCTACACCTTC. Translated: CASSLEGGRGGYTF.

The CDR3 sequence: CASSVPETGQNTEAFF. For the CDR3, the DNA is TGCGCCAGCAGCGTGCCTGAGACAGGACAGAACACTGAAGCTTTCTTT. V and J are TRBV5-1 and TRBJ1-1, with D perhaps matching TRBD1 (6 bases). This CDR3 has 16 amino acids. The V gene's germline CDR1 is SGHRS and CDR2 YFSETQ. V dropped 4 bases and J dropped 1 base, with 17 bases sitting between them.

This clone was found a few times. J is TRBJ2-2 and V is TRBV7-2, with TRBD2 identical over 9 bases. CDR1 and CDR2 from the germline V gene are SGHTA and FQGNSA. The CDR3 has 14 amino acids. J lost 6 bases, V lost 6 bases, and 5 bases had no gene match. CDR3 sequence reads: CASRASGVAGELFF. CDR3 DNA: TGTGCCAGCAGGGCTAGCGGGGTTGCCGGGGAGCTGTTTTTT.

This clone was recorded only once. This chain joins TRBV27 and TRBJ2-1; 8 nucleotides align to TRBD2. The ends lost 0 bases at V and 8 bases at J; junction bases unmatched: 6. Germline values: CDR1 MNHEY, CDR2 SMNVEV (reference sequence). The CDR3 contains 15 residues. For the CDR3, the DNA is TGTGCCAGCAGTTTATCACGGGGGGGATTCTATGAGCAGTTCTTC. Protein product: CASSLSRGGFYEQFF.

V gene TRBV18 combines with J gene TRBJ2-5, with 7 bases matching TRBD2. The CDR3 contains 12 residues. J lost 3 bases, V lost 5 bases, and 0 bases had no gene match. CDR1 is KGHSH, CDR2 LQKENI, per germline. The CDR3 DNA follows: TGTGCCAGCTCAACTAGCGAAGAGACCCAGTACTTC. This translates into CASSTSEETQYF.